This T cell receptor beta chain was captured in a study of Graves' ophthalmopathy and Graves' hyperthyroidism. RNA served as the template for amplifying TCR beta CDR3 regions. RT-PCR with HTBI primers came first, then second-round multiplex PCR. Each CDR3 protein is one row after TCRdb ran MiXCR on the multiplex PCR reads. The sample gives 600,000 to 950,000 distinct CDR3 sequences, 35% to 50% of which show up once; around 40% is in the top ten. This clonotype was counted many times. This CDR3 contains 14 residues. The V gene lost 1 base and the J gene lost 2 bases, with 3 bases spanning the gap. CDR1 and CDR2 from the germline V gene are MRHNA and SNTAGT.

The chain recombines TRBV6-4 with TRBJ1-6; unclear D gene. The receptor was isolated from an adult man with Graves' ophthalmopathy. Sequenced input: peripheral blood. Written as DNA, the CDR3 is TGTGCCAGCAGTGACTTGGCCTATAATTCACCCCTCCACTTT. Protein sequence: CASSDLAYNSPLHF.